This TCR beta chain came from a study of shared clonotypes between healthy human individuals. General study findings and limits: Sequencing depth was expected to affect clonotype sharing among donors. Estimated clonotype richness was generally higher in naive than memory subsets.

As to this clone: The antigen is not known.

CD4+ cells were split into CD45RA+ naive and CD45RA-negative memory subsets. The protocol was immunoSEQ multiplex PCR, while the TCRdb copy is restricted to in-frame clones and leaves out a portion. This table holds about 230,000 clones, about 69% found once. What was sequenced was memory CD4+ T cells sorted from blood. Subset indicated: CD45RA-negative fraction. This clonotype was obtained from a man younger than 45 in good health.

The CDR3 nucleotides read TGTGCCAGCAGTTCCCTCCCAGCGGGGGTTAGAGATGGGGTGAACACCGGGGAGCTGTTTTTT. Its protein product is CASSSLPAGVRDGVNTGELFF. This chain links TRBV28 with TRBJ2-2; 8 positions match TRBD2. Germline lookup yields CDR1 MDHEN and CDR2 SYDVKM. V gave up 4 bases and J gave up 1 base; unmatched junction bases: 20. The CDR3 has 21 amino acids.